This T cell receptor (beta chain) was observed in a study of T cell responses to AZD1222 COVID-19 vaccine. General study results and limits: Two AZD1222 doses significantly raised spike-specific TCR breadth and depth over controls.

Germline loops: CDR1 MGHRA, CDR2 YSYEKL. The V end lost 0 bases, the J end lost 8 bases, and 7 bases lay between the germline ends. The CDR3 has 13 residues. With regard to this clone: The antigen remains undetermined.

Profiling relied on immunoSEQ multiplex PCR, and the TCRdb table lists in-frame clones only, not all of them. The sample yields 130,000 to 150,000 clones, just under 95% seen once. Here the sequenced sample was peripheral blood, taken on day 0 of AZD1222 vaccination. The clonotype comes from an adult in good health. This sequence joins TRBV4-1 and TRBJ1-4; D is uncertain. The CDR3: CASSQDYVEKLFF. As DNA, the CDR3 is TGCGCCAGCAGCCAAGATTATGTCGAAAAACTGTTTTTT.